This TCR beta chain was obtained from a study of blood T cell repertoires in COVID-19. Across the whole study: The study drew acute and convalescent COVID-19 samples from the United States, Italy and Spain.

In the original processing: Nucleated cell number was recorded as an estimate derived from reference gene primer amplification. TCRdb's table, derived via immunoSEQ multiplex PCR, lists solely in-frame clones and lacks some. D and trimming come from the DNA, and the V and J calls and clone size come from that table. The sample has roughly 240,000 clones; about 82% are singletons. The CDR3 extends over 17 amino acids. Germline V gene data show CDR1 as SGHDT and CDR2 as YYEEEE. After removal of 0 bases from V and 8 bases from J, the junction contained 15 bases not matched to a gene. Recruited during active infection, patients (from Seattle) were subsequently followed longitudinally.

The sequenced sample consisted of peripheral blood. The receptor comes from a woman aged 80 or over with COVID-19, enrolled during active disease. V is TRBV5-6 and J is TRBJ1-2; TRBD1 agrees at 8 bases. This CDR3 reads CASSLAGTGPSRRGYTF. The DNA for the CDR3 is TGTGCCAGCAGCTTGGCCGGGACAGGTCCCTCTCGTCGGGGCTACACCTTC.